This T cell receptor beta chain came from a study of ipilimumab plus nivolumab after autologous stem cell transplantation. Across the whole study: Typical patient got four to six ipilimumab doses and 7 or 8 nivolumab doses (median). Study results and caveats: Authors suggest TCR repertoire, Treg phenotype and gut microbiota support further study.

The protocol was immunoSEQ multiplex PCR, while the TCRdb copy is restricted to in-frame clones and leaves out a portion. This sample has 35,000 to 50,000 clones, with approximately 91% found just once. Trimming at V came to 8 bases and at J to 4 bases, leaving 9 bases not matched to a gene. The CDR3 totals 15 residues. Per the germline V gene, CDR1 is MDHEN and CDR2 is SYDVKM. Remarks on this clone: The antigen remains unidentified.

Starting 14 to 28 days after autologous transplant, ipilimumab 1 mg/kg was given. Patients received nivolumab 3 mg/kg at weeks 1, 4, 7, 10, then fortnightly to week 26. This TCR derives from a male donor with multiple myeloma. The rearrangement joins TRBV28 to TRBJ2-3; 10 bases align to TRBD2. The sequencing here drew on PBMCs, taken in a trial of ipilimumab plus nivolumab as post-transplant consolidation. This chain's CDR3 is CASSDRAGGPDTQYF. CDR3 nucleotide sequence: TGTGCCAGCTCGGACAGAGCGGGGGGGCCAGATACGCAGTATTTT.